The sequence of this TCR beta chain was determined in a study of shared clonotypes between healthy human individuals (dated by TCRdb to the early 2020s). Study-wide context: A few men and two women, aged 18 to 49 years, made up the cohort. For each donor, CD4 naive and CD4 memory were each given three plates, CD8 naive was given two plates, and CD8 memory was given one plate. To estimate repertoire size and how much clonotype sharing occurs between individuals, the study deeply sequenced the blood TCR repertoires of roughly 5 healthy adults. Different laboratories and diverse techniques were used to prepare libraries and sequence TCR repertoires, to increase sequencing depth and limit assay-specific biases. Per donor, leukapheresis produced somewhere between about 0.94 and 9.5 billion PBMCs.

Of note for this clone: Its antigen is unknown. Per-nucleotide qualities are absent, and no much larger clonotype sits a single base away.

On the study overall, not on this receptor specifically: About 5% of naive CD4, 3.5% of naive CD8, approximately 2.2% of memory CD4, and 0.4% of memory CD8 clonotypes were shared across several donors. Pairwise subsampling indicated that sequencing depth was expected to affect the degree of clonotype sharing among donors. The small number of donors limited the genetic and exposure-history diversity represented. Clonotypes shared by all four sorted-subset donors showed higher generation probabilities than non-shared clonotypes. Estimated clonotype richness was generally larger for naive than for memory subsets. Only blood was sampled, and tissue TCR repertoires likely differ from those in blood. Incomplete sequencing was indicated by rarefaction of sorted-subset datasets, despite the large sequencing depth.

Healthy HIV-negative adults with no recently reported acute infections or vaccinations were included as donors. Every donor was a Caucasian adult living in Nashville, Tennessee, USA. CD4+ T cells were enriched by magnetic negative selection; naive cells were then positively selected on CD45RA, and the negative fraction formed the memory subset. After blood collection by leukapheresis, PBMCs were isolated using Ficoll-Histopaque density gradient centrifugation and then cryopreserved in the vapor phase of liquid nitrogen. Analytical flow cytometry was used to check the purity and quantity of each magnetically sorted T cell population. From each sorted fraction, genomic DNA was isolated and quantified by UV absorbance on a Nanodrop 2000c. Using the deep immunoSEQ assay, multiplex PCR amplified TCR CDR3 regions from genomic DNA. Extracted genomic DNA from each cell subset was distributed evenly across all wells of several immunoSEQ 96-well plates, and each plate was treated as a replicate. For sorted subsets, approximately 200 ng of genomic DNA, equivalent to 25,000 to 35,000 T cell genomes, went into each replicate PCR. The purified libraries were quantified using a Qubit 3.0 fluorometer, sized with a Bioanalyzer 2100, and then quantified again using the KAPA Library Quantification kit. Every immunoSEQ 96-well plate was sequenced on a separate single-read 150-cycle Illumina NextSeq 550 flow cell. Regarding the original processing steps: Because the immunoSEQ output included only junctional sequences and no quality scores, the filtering could not be the same as the filtering used for full-length reads. Sequences were annotated with PyIR, a Python wrapper for IgBLAST v1.9, and V/J genes and CDR3 were assigned using IMGT germline references. Any read was removed if the V/J assignment was weak (E-value above 1e-6), the CDR3 was missing, or the read contained stop codons, out-of-frame junctions, or ambiguous translated residues. A V3J clonotype was defined by an identical inferred V gene, J gene, and CDR3 amino acid sequence. The percentage overlap between two repertoires was calculated by dividing the number of shared unique clonotypes by the size of the smaller repertoire. Richness of each repertoire was evaluated using RTK rarefaction, the Chao1 estimator, and Recon v2.1 estimates of unobserved clonotypes. Generation probabilities for all TCRbeta clonotypes obtained by the gDNA method from several donors were computed using OLGA. TCRdb limited this immuneACCESS table to in-frame rearrangements with V and J called. A share of clones is missing; checked studies link under half to unresolved V genes, and the rest is unexplained. V and J calls and clone size are given by that table; D and trimming were obtained from the DNA. This sample gives roughly 1,600,000 clones in total; 98% of them show up just once. Approximately 0.38% of the sample is held by the ten biggest clonotypes.

As encoded in the germline V gene, CDR1 is SNHLY while CDR2 is FYNNEI. CDR3 length: 12 amino acids, cysteine to phenylalanine. Solely the CDR3 DNA is kept, with 36 bases framed from the first base. Material: naive CD4+ T cells sorted from blood. In light of the paper, this sample's cell subset or site label describes: CD45RA+ positively selected. The receptor comes from a man aged 30 to 45 in good health. The rearrangement combines TRBV2 with TRBJ2-7, with a weak D call of TRBD2 (6 bases match). In nucleotide form, the sequence is TGTGTCTCGACGGGAGAAGTCTACGAGCAGTACTTC. This is translated as CVSTGEVYEQYF.